Listed here are 2 T cell receptor beta chains from one sample, sequenced in a study of blood T cell repertoires in COVID-19. TCRdb's table, derived via immunoSEQ multiplex PCR, lists solely in-frame clones and lacks some. The sample comprises roughly 150,000 clones, about four fifths of which are singletons, and 18% rests with the top ten. The sample taken for sequencing was PBMCs or T cells enriched from blood (not recorded which). The receptors originated from a man between 60 and 75 years old who had recovered from COVID-19.

The chain couples TRBV7-3 to TRBJ2-1, with 7 bases identical to TRBD2. The length of the CDR3 is 15 residues. The trim removed 6 bases at V and 0 bases at J, leaving 5 bases unmatched. Germline values: CDR1 SGHTA, CDR2 FQGTGA. The CDR3 region has the DNA TGTGCCAGCAGTCAGCGGGGCCCCTCCTACAATGAGCAGTTCTTC. Protein: CASSQRGPSYNEQFF. The full variable domain, its missing parts supplied by reference TRBV7-3 and TRBJ2-1, is GAGVSQTPSNKVTEKGKYVELRCDPISGHTALYWYRQSLGQGPEFLIYFQGTGAADDSGLPNDRFFAVRPEGSVSTLKIQRTERGDSAVYLCASSQRGPSYNEQFFGPGTRLTVL.

This rearrangement joins TRBV9 to TRBJ2-1, with D possibly being TRBD1 (6 bases). Trimming took off 3 bases at V and 7 bases at J, with 8 bases between the two ends. CDR1 is SGDLS and CDR2 is YYNGEE in the germline V gene. The length of the CDR3 is 12 residues. CDR3 nucleotide sequence: TGTGCCAGCAGCGCCGACAGGAATGAGCAGTTCTTC. Translating gives CASSADRNEQFF.